A single sample is the source of the 27 T cell receptor beta chains below, sequenced in a study of OX40 agonist ivuxolimab in advanced cancers. Sequenced by immunoSEQ multiplex PCR; TCRdb stores in-frame clones only, minus some. The profile shows tens of thousands of clones, approximately 83% of them singletons. Sample: CD4+ or CD8+ T cells sorted from blood, taken in a trial of the OX40 agonist ivuxolimab. These receptors were collected from an adult with an advanced solid tumor such as melanoma, head and neck, liver or kidney cancer.

V usage is TRBV2 and J usage is TRBJ2-6, with D perhaps matching TRBD1 (6 bases). V was shortened by 6 bases and J by 0 bases, with 18 bases between the two germline ends. CDR1 and CDR2 from the germline V gene are SNHLY and FYNNEI. This CDR3 comprises 18 residues. CDR3 bases: TGTGCCAGCAGAGGCAAACAGGGCTCCGCCTCTGGGGCCAACGTCCTGACTTTC. Its translation: CASRGKQGSASGANVLTF.

This chain connects TRBV5-1 to TRBJ2-3; TRBD2 agrees at 10 bases. V shed 0 bases, J shed 6 bases, and the junction held 7 bases outside the gene matches. The CDR3 totals 16 residues. Germline CDR1 and CDR2: SGHRS and YFSETQ. The CDR3 sequence: CASSLVASGSKDTQYF. In DNA form, the CDR3 reads TGCGCCAGCAGCTTGGTGGCTAGCGGGAGTAAGGATACGCAGTATTTT.

As to this clone: The same CDR3 arises from other DNA sequences in this sample as well. The chain combines TRBV30 with TRBJ1-2; no clear D. The CDR3 consists of 13 residues. Between the trimmed V and J ends, which lost 2 bases and 2 bases, there was a span of 9 bases. Germline V gene lookup returns CDR1 GTSNPN and CDR2 SVGIG (reference sequence). The CDR3: CAWSLGINYGYTF. The CDR3 DNA is TGTGCCTGGAGTCTAGGGATCAACTATGGCTACACCTTC.

A single count supports this clone. The chain links TRBV7-9 to TRBJ1-2, with D uncertain. The CDR3 sequence is 15 residues long. The germline CDR1 and CDR2 sequences are SEHNR and FQNEAQ (reference sequence). Trimming took 1 base from V and 4 from J, leaving 13 bases between them. CDR3 loop: CASSLVQEASYGYTF. The CDR3, as DNA: TGTGCCAGCAGCTTAGTACAAGAAGCGAGCTATGGCTACACCTTC.

J is TRBJ2-1 and V is TRBV7-2; the D call may be TRBD1 or TRBD2 (5 bases each). V was clipped by 5 bases and J by 0 bases, with 11 bases between them. CDR1 and CDR2 from the germline V gene are SGHTA and FQGNSA. The CDR3 sequence is 15 residues long. CDR3 loop: CASSRGLRSYNEQFF. For the CDR3, the DNA is TGTGCCAGCAGCCGGGGCCTGCGCTCCTACAATGAGCAGTTCTTC.

The chain recombines TRBV19 with TRBJ2-3; D may be TRBD1 (6 bases). Germline values: CDR1 LNHDA, CDR2 SQIVND (reference sequence). Trimming left V 3 bases short and J 2 bases short, with 12 bases between. CDR3 length equals 15 residues. The CDR3 DNA follows: TGTGCCAGTAGTATCCGCAGGGGCCCCACAGATACGCAGTATTTT. Its protein is CASSIRRGPTDTQYF.

This clone was seen a few times. This chain connects TRBV6-6 to TRBJ2-1; the D is unclear. The length of the CDR3 is 11 residues. V dropped 5 bases and J dropped 7 bases, with 6 bases sitting between them. Germline V gives CDR1 MNHNY, CDR2 SVGAGI (reference sequence). The CDR3 protein is CASSALNEQFF. The CDR3, as DNA: TGTGCCAGCAGTGCTCTGAATGAGCAGTTCTTC.

This clone was seen a few times. The chain carries TRBV7-8 and TRBJ2-5, with 12 positions matching TRBD2. The CDR3 totals 16 residues. The germline V gene has CDR1 SGHVS and CDR2 FQNEAQ. V shed 4 bases and J 0 bases; nucleotides not matched to a gene: 3. CDR3 DNA sequence: TGTGCCAGCAGCTCCCGGACTAGCGGGAACCAAGAGACCCAGTACTTC. It yields the protein CASSSRTSGNQETQYF. Combining the CDR3 with reference TRBV7-8 and TRBJ2-5 gives the whole variable domain GAGVSQSPRYKVAKRGQDVALRCDPISGHVSLFWYQQALGQGPEFLTYFQNEAQLDKSGLPSDRFFAERPEGSVSTLKIQRTQQEDSAVYLCASSSRTSGNQETQYFGPGTRLLVL.

CDR3 sequence reads: CASSADRNRQPQHF. CDR3 in DNA: TGTGCCAGCAGTGCCGACAGGAACCGTCAGCCCCAGCATTTT. J is TRBJ1-5 and V is TRBV6-6, with a possible D match to TRBD1 (6 bases). Germline V gene lookup returns CDR1 MNHNY and CDR2 SVGAGI (reference sequence). The CDR3 extends over 14 amino acids. Trimming cost V 5 bases and J 6 bases, with 14 bases left between them.

J is TRBJ1-2 and V is TRBV5-8; tentative D call: TRBD1 (6 bases). The V and J ends lost 2 bases and 7 bases respectively, with 9 bases between them. This CDR3 has 12 residues. Germline assignment: CDR1 SGHTS and CDR2 YDEGEE. The CDR3 sequence: CASSFGQSGYTF. The DNA for the CDR3 is TGTGCCAGCAGCTTTGGACAGTCTGGCTACACCTTC.

The CDR3 DNA follows: TGTGCCAGCTCCCCGGCGACAGTCTACGAGCAGTACTTC. This gives the protein CASSPATVYEQYF. V and J are TRBV6-1 and TRBJ2-7; D may be TRBD1 (5 bases). The V end lost 8 bases, the J end lost 3 bases, and 14 bases lay between the germline ends. The germline CDR1 and CDR2 sequences are MNHNS and SASEGT. This CDR3 region has 13 residues.

The chain couples TRBV19 to TRBJ2-1; 7 bases are shared with TRBD2. This CDR3 is 16 amino acids long. Germline V lookup: CDR1 LNHDA, CDR2 SQIVND (reference sequence). V was clipped by 1 base and J by 3 bases; unmatched bases: 6. The chain's CDR3 is CASSIVWDYSYNEQFF. The CDR3, as DNA: TGTGCCAGTAGTATAGTGTGGGACTACAGCTACAATGAGCAGTTCTTC.

This clone occurred once. This chain connects TRBV5-1 to TRBJ2-1, with a possible D match to TRBD2 (5 bases). The CDR3 is 16 amino acids. Trimming removed 0 bases at V and 4 bases at J, with 14 bases between. Germline V gives CDR1 SGHRS, CDR2 YFSETQ. In nucleotides, the CDR3 is TGCGCCAGCAGCTTGGGAGGCCGGAGGTCTTACAATGAGCAGTTCTTC. This codes for CASSLGGRRSYNEQFF. The full variable domain, its missing parts supplied by reference TRBV5-1 and TRBJ2-1, is KAGVTQTPRYLIKTRGQQVTLSCSPISGHRSVSWYQQTPGQGLQFLFEYFSETQRNKGNFPGRFSGRQFSNSRSEMNVSTLELGDSALYLCASSLGGRRSYNEQFFGPGTRLTVL.

In its sample, this clone was seen once. This chain connects TRBV5-6 to TRBJ2-7; 8 positions match TRBD2. The V gene end was trimmed by 1 base and the J gene end by 3 bases; junction bases not matched to a gene: 15. The germline V gene has CDR1 SGHDT and CDR2 YYEEEE. This CDR3 is built from 18 residues. The CDR3 reads CASSLNWGPGGPDYEQYF. The DNA for the CDR3 is TGTGCCAGCAGCTTGAATTGGGGGCCGGGAGGGCCCGACTACGAGCAGTACTTC.

The chain carries TRBV6-4 and TRBJ2-1; 8 positions match TRBD2. The CDR3 consists of 16 residues. V was clipped by 0 bases and J by 2 bases; unmatched bases: 3. Looked up from germline, CDR1 is MRHNA and CDR2 is SNTAGT. The CDR3 sequence: CASSDSAGATYNEQFF. In nucleotides, the CDR3 is TGTGCCAGCAGTGACTCAGCGGGAGCTACCTACAATGAGCAGTTCTTC.

In DNA, the CDR3 is TGCAGCGTTGGCAGCTCCTACAATGAGCAGTTCTTC. This gives the protein CSVGSSYNEQFF. The chain is built from TRBV29-1 and TRBJ2-1; no reliable D call. Germline CDR1 SQVTM, CDR2 ANQGSEA. The CDR3 has 12 residues. V lost 4 bases, J lost 0 bases, and 4 bases lay in between.

This clone was detected a few times. The rearrangement links TRBV4-2 to TRBJ2-1; D is undetermined. V lost 0 bases and J lost 2, with 17 bases in between. Germline CDR1 LGHNA, CDR2 YNFKEQ. The CDR3 spans 18 residues. As DNA, the CDR3 is TGTGCCAGCAGCCAAGATGACGTACCCACCCTCACCTACAATGAGCAGTTCTTC. Translated: CASSQDDVPTLTYNEQFF.

The rearrangement uses TRBV27 and TRBJ2-7; 11 nucleotides match TRBD2. Germline CDR1 is MNHEY and CDR2 is SMNVEV (reference sequence). This CDR3 has 16 residues. The junction had 9 bases not matched to a gene; V was cut back by 5 bases and J by 3 bases. The CDR3: CASSPTLLAGVYEQYF. CDR3 nucleotide sequence: TGTGCCAGCAGTCCCACCTTACTAGCGGGAGTCTACGAGCAGTACTTC.

The chain joins TRBV6-6 to TRBJ2-7, with D tentatively TRBD1 or TRBD2 (6 bases each). Germline lookup yields CDR1 MNHNY and CDR2 SVGAGI (reference sequence). V lost 4 bases, J lost 4 bases, and 14 bases lay in between. This CDR3 is built from 14 residues. CDR3 coding DNA: TGTGCCAGCAGTTCCCTAGGGGGGAGATACGAGCAGTACTTC. Protein: CASSSLGGRYEQYF.

This clone was detected a few times. This sequence joins TRBV28 and TRBJ1-3, with a tentative D call TRBD1 (5 bases). V gave up 0 bases and J gave up 6 bases, with 12 bases separating them. The CDR3 loop spans 15 amino acids. Germline assignment: CDR1 MDHEN and CDR2 SYDVKM. In nucleotides, the CDR3 is TGTGCCAGCAGTTTATGGGGCAGGGCAGCAAACACCATATATTTT. This translates into CASSLWGRAANTIYF.

The genes are TRBV5-8 and TRBJ1-5; D unclear. V lost 2 bases and J 10 bases, leaving 4 bases between the germline ends. CDR1 is SGHTS and CDR2 is YDEGEE in the germline V gene. This CDR3 is 10 amino acids long. CDR3 bases: TGTGCCAGCAGCTTAATTCCCCAGCATTTT. It translates to CASSLIPQHF.

The chain couples TRBV19 to TRBJ2-2; 13 bases align to TRBD2. This CDR3 region has 18 residues. Trimming removed 5 bases from V and 3 bases from J; junction bases left unmatched: 9. Germline assignment: CDR1 LNHDA and CDR2 SQIVND (reference sequence). CDR3 sequence: CASSFGLAGVPDTGELFF. As DNA, the CDR3 is TGTGCCAGTAGTTTCGGACTAGCGGGAGTTCCTGACACCGGGGAGCTGTTTTTT.

This chain links TRBV5-8 with TRBJ2-3; D remains ambiguous. CDR1 and CDR2 (germline): SGHTS, YDEGEE. V dropped 3 bases and J dropped 2 bases, with 4 bases sitting between them. The CDR3 has 12 residues. The CDR3 nucleotides read TGTGCCAGCAGCTGGGTCACAGATACGCAGTATTTT. It codes for CASSWVTDTQYF.

The genes are TRBV7-6 and TRBJ2-3; 12 nucleotides agree with TRBD1. The V gene's germline CDR1 is SGHVS and CDR2 FNYEAQ. The CDR3 extends over 15 amino acids. The ends lost 5 bases at V and 4 bases at J; junction bases unmatched: 4. DNA of the CDR3: TGTGCCAGCAGCCACCGGGACAGGGGGCCAGATACGCAGTATTTT. Translated, it gives CASSHRDRGPDTQYF. The full variable domain, with the rest looked up from reference TRBV7-6 and TRBJ2-3, is GAGVSQSPRYKVTKRGQDVALRCDPISGHVSLYWYRQALGQGPEFLTYFNYEAQQDKSGLPNDRFSAERPEGSISTLTIQRTEQRDSAMYRCASSHRDRGPDTQYFGPGTRLTVL.

This sequence joins TRBV28 and TRBJ1-3; D is unresolved. Trimming cost V 5 bases and J 0 bases, with 14 bases left between them. In germline, CDR1 is MDHEN, CDR2 SYDVKM. The CDR3 sequence is 16 residues long. The chain's CDR3 is CASSPRESHSGNTIYF. The CDR3 DNA is TGTGCCAGCAGTCCACGTGAATCACACTCTGGAAACACCATATATTTT. The whole variable domain, filled in from reference TRBV28 and TRBJ1-3, reads DVKVTQSSRYLVKRTGEKVFLECVQDMDHENMFWYRQDPGLGLRLIYFSYDVKMKEKGDIPEGYSVSREKKERFSLILESASTNQTSMYLCASSPRESHSGNTIYFGEGSWLTVV.

The chain combines TRBV19 with TRBJ1-1; 10 bases align to TRBD1. There are 13 residues in the CDR3. Germline lookup yields CDR1 LNHDA and CDR2 SQIVND (reference sequence). After removal of 7 bases from V and 8 bases from J, the junction contained 7 bases not matched to a gene. The CDR3 reads CASKRGQGFEAFF. The CDR3 coding sequence is TGTGCCAGTAAGAGGGGACAGGGGTTCGAAGCTTTCTTT.

This chain uses TRBV6-5 with TRBJ2-7, with D perhaps matching TRBD2 (5 bases). CDR1 MNHEY and CDR2 SVGAGI come from the germline V gene. This CDR3 region has 13 residues. Trimming cost V 7 bases and J 0 bases, with 10 bases left between them. The CDR3 here is CASTDGSSYEQYF. The CDR3 nucleotides are TGTGCCAGCACCGATGGGAGCTCCTACGAGCAGTACTTC.